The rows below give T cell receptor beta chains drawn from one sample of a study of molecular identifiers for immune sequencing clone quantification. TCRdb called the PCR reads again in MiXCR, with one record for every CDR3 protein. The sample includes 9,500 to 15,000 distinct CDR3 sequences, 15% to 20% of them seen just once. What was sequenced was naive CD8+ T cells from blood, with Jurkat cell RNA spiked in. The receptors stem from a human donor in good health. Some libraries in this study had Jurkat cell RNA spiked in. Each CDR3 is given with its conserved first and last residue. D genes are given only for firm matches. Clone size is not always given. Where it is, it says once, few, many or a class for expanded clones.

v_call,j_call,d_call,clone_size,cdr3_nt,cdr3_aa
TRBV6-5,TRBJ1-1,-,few,TGTGCCAGTTCCGACAGTGGGGTCGCTGAAGCTTTCTTT,CASSDSGVAEAFF
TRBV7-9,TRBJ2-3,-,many,TGTGCCAGCAGCGCCCGACTAGTTGATACGCAGTATTTT,CASSARLVDTQYF
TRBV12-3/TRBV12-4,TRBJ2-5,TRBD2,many,TGTGCCAGCAGCCCGGGACTAGCGGTAGGTGTCCAAGAGACCCAGTACTTC,CASSPGLAVGVQETQYF
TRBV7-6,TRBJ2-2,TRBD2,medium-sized,TGTGCCAGCAGCTCGACTAGCGGGAGTTTAAGTACCGGGGAGCTGTTTTTT,CASSSTSGSLSTGELFF
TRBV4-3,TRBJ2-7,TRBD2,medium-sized,TGCGCCAGCAGCCAAGAGCTCCTAGCGGGAGCCGAGACCTCCTACGAGCAGTACTTC,CASSQELLAGAETSYEQYF
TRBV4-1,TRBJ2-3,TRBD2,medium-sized,TGCGCCAGCAGCCGGCGTAGCGGGAGCACAGATACGCAGTATTTT,CASSRRSGSTDTQYF
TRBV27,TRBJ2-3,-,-,TGTGCCAGCAGTCCGAGCGACGGGGATGCTGGCGCAGATACGCAGTATTTT,CASSPSDGDAGADTQYF
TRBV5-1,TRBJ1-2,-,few,TGCGCCAGCAGCTTGGGGGGCAACTATGGCTACACCTTC,CASSLGGNYGYTF
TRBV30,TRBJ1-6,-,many,TGTGCCTGGAGTGATGTAAGCTCCTATAATTCACCCCTCCACTTT,CAWSDVSSYNSPLHF
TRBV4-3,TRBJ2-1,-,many,TGCGCCAGCAGCCTTCGCCTCTACAATGAGCAGTTCTTC,CASSLRLYNEQFF
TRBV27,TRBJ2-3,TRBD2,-,TGTGCCAGCAGTAAGGGACTAGCGGGAGGCCCGCCGGGAGATACGCAGTATTTT,CASSKGLAGGPPGDTQYF
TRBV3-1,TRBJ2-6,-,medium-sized,TGTGCCAGCAGCCAACAGACGGGGGGGGCCAACGTCCTGACTTTC,CASSQQTGGANVLTF
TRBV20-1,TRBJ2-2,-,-,TGCAGTGCACCGAATCCCTTCATGGAGAGCACCGGGGAGCTGTTTTTT,CSAPNPFMESTGELFF
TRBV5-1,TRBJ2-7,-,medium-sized,TGCGCCAGCAGCTTCTCAACAGGGAGCTCCTACGAGCAGTACTTC,CASSFSTGSSYEQYF
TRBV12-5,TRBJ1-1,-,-,TGTGCTAGTGGTTTGGGAAAGGTAGGAGAAGCTTTCTTT,CASGLGKVGEAFF
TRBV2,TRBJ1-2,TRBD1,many,TGTGCCAGCAGTACCCAGGGGGAATTTGAGTTTGGCTACACCTTC,CASSTQGEFEFGYTF
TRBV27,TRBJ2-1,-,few,TGTGCCAGCAGTATTTTCTCCTACAATGAGCAGTTCTTC,CASSIFSYNEQFF
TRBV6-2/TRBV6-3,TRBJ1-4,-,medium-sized,TGTGCCAGCAGGGAAACAGGGCCGGAGGATGAAAAACTGTTTTTT,CASRETGPEDEKLFF
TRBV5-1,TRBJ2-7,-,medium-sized,TGCGCCAGCAGCTTGACGCCGGGTCGAGAGCAGTACTTC,CASSLTPGREQYF
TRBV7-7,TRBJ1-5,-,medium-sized,TGTGCCTGTAGCGACACGAGCACAGATACGCAGCATTTT,CACSDTSTDTQHF
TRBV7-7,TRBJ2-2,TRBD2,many,TGTGCCAGCAGCCCGGGAGGGCCGAACACCGGGGAGCTGTTTTTT,CASSPGGPNTGELFF
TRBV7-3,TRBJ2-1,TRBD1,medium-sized,TGTGCCAGCAGCTTAACGGCAGGGGGCTTCAGCTCCTACAATGAGCAGTTCTTC,CASSLTAGGFSSYNEQFF
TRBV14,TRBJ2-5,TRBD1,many,TGTGCCAGCAGTTCCGTTTGGGAGACAGGGGAGACCCAGTACTTC,CASSSVWETGETQYF
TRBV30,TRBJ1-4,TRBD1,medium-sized,TGTGCCTGGACGAGGGGGCAGTTGGTGTTTTTT,CAWTRGQLVFF
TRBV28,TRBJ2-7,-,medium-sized,TGTGCCAGCAGTCGCCCTGGGCCGTCCTACGAGCAGTACTTC,CASSRPGPSYEQYF
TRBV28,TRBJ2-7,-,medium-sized,TGTGCCAGCACCCGCCCCCTTAGCGGATACGAGCAGTACTTC,CASTRPLSGYEQYF
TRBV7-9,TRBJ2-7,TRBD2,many,TGTGCCAGCAGCTTACTAGCGGGAGCTCCCTACGAGCAGTACTTC,CASSLLAGAPYEQYF
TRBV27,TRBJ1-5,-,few,TGTGCCAGCTCCCTGGGGCTGTCCACTCAGCCCCAGCATTTT,CASSLGLSTQPQHF
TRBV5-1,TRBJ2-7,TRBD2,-,TGCGCCAGCAGGGCGACTAGCGGGAGGTCTTCCTACGGGCAGTACTTC,CASRATSGRSSYGQYF
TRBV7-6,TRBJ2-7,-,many,TGTGCCAGCAGCTTAAACGGGGGCTACGAGCAGTACTTC,CASSLNGGYEQYF